This T cell receptor (beta chain) is drawn from a study of blood T cell repertoires in COVID-19. The germline V gene has CDR1 SGHRS and CDR2 YFSETQ. J lost 3 bases, V lost 1 base, and 5 bases had no gene match. The CDR3 loop spans 15 amino acids. Method: immunoSEQ multiplex PCR; TCRdb's copy keeps in-frame clones and lacks some. The sample lists about 90,000 clones, about 85% occurring once. Material: peripheral blood. This receptor was obtained from a woman aged 65 to 85 with active or convalescent COVID-19. This chain links TRBV5-1 with TRBJ2-3; TRBD2 aligns across 7 bases. The CDR3 is CASSLTAGETDTQYF. CDR3 nucleotides: TGCGCCAGCAGCTTGACCGCGGGGGAAACAGATACGCAGTATTTT.